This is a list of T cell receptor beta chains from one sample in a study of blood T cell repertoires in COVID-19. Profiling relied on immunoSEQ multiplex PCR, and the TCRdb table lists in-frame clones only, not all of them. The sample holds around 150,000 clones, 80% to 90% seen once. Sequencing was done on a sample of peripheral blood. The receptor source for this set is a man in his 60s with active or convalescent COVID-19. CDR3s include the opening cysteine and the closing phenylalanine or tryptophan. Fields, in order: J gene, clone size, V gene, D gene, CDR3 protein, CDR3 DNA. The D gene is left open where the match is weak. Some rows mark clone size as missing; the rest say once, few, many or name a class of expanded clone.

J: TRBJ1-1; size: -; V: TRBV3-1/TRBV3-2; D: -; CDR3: CASSQATGGTEAFF; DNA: TGTGCCAGCAGCCAAGCAACGGGGGGAACTGAAGCTTTCTTT
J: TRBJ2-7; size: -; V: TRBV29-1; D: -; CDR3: CSVVPGEGEQYF; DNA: TGCAGCGTCGTACCCGGGGAAGGGGAGCAGTACTTC
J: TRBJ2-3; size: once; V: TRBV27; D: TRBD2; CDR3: CASSLRPAGGTDTQYF; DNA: TGTGCCAGCAGTTTACGTCCAGCGGGAGGGACAGATACGCAGTATTTT
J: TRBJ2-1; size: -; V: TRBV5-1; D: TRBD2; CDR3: CASSLVAGGGNEQFF; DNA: TGCGCCAGCAGCTTGGTAGCGGGAGGGGGAAATGAGCAGTTCTTC
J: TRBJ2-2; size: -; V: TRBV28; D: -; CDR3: CASSLGSNTGELFF; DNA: TGTGCCAGCAGTTTGGGGAGCAACACCGGGGAGCTGTTTTTT
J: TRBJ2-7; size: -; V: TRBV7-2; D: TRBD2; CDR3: CASSQTSGSYEQYF; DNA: TGTGCCAGCAGCCAGACTAGCGGGAGCTACGAGCAGTACTTC
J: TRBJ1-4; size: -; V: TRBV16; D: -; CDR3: CASSHGVSNEKLFF; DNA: TGTGCCAGCAGCCATGGAGTCAGTAATGAAAAACTGTTTTTT
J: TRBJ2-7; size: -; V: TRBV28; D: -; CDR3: CASSLGRKSSYEQYF; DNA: TGTGCCAGCAGTTTGGGGCGGAAGAGCTCCTACGAGCAGTACTTC
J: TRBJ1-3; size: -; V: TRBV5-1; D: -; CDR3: CASAATAGGNTIYF; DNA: TGCGCCAGCGCGGCAACCGCTGGTGGAAACACCATATATTTT
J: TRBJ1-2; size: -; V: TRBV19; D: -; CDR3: CASRTGLNYGYTF; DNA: TGTGCCAGTAGGACAGGTTTGAACTATGGCTACACCTTC
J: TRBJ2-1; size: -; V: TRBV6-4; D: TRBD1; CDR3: CASSVDRGNEQFF; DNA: TGTGCCAGCAGTGTGGACAGGGGCAATGAGCAGTTCTTC
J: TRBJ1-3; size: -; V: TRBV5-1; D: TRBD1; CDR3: CASSLYPTGDSGNTIYF; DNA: TGCGCCAGCAGCTTGTACCCAACAGGGGACTCTGGAAACACCATATATTTT
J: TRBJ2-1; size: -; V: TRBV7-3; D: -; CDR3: CASSSTGISYNEQFF; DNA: TGTGCCAGCAGCTCCACGGGGATCTCCTACAATGAGCAGTTCTTC
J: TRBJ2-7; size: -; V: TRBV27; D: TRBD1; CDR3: CASSLTGDRGFYEQYF; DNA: TGTGCCAGCAGTCTAACTGGCGACAGGGGGTTCTACGAGCAGTACTTC
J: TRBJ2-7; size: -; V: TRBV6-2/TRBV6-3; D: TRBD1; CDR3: CASSPRGTANYEQYF; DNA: TGTGCCAGCAGTCCAAGGGGGACAGCGAATTACGAGCAGTACTTC
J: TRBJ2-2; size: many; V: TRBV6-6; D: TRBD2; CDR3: CASSGTSENTGELFF; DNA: TGTGCCAGCAGCGGGACTAGCGAAAACACCGGGGAGCTGTTTTTT
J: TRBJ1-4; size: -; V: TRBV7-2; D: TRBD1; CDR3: CASREFGTGEEKLFF; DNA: TGTGCCAGCAGGGAATTCGGGACAGGGGAAGAAAAACTGTTTTTT
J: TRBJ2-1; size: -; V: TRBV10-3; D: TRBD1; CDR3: CAIRTGGNNEQFF; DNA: TGTGCCATCAGGACAGGGGGGAACAATGAGCAGTTCTTC
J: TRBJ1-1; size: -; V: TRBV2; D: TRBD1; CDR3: CASSRDRESEAFF; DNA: TGTGCCAGCAGTAGGGACAGGGAAAGTGAAGCTTTCTTT
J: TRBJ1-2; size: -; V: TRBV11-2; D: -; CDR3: CASSPQMGGSDGYTF; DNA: TGTGCCAGCAGCCCACAGATGGGGGGAAGTGATGGCTACACCTTC
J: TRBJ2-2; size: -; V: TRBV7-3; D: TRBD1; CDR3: CASSLLQGFGELFF; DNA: TGTGCCAGCAGCTTATTACAGGGGTTCGGGGAGCTGTTTTTT
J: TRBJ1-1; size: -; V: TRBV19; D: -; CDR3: CASSTGVGAFF; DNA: TGTGCCAGTAGTACGGGGGTAGGAGCTTTCTTT
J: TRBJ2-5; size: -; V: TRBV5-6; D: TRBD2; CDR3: CASSSSGRRVGETQYF; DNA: TGTGCCAGCAGCTCTAGCGGGAGGCGCGTCGGAGAGACCCAGTACTTC
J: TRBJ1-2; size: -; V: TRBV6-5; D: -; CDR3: CASTTGMGNSYGYTF; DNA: TGTGCCAGCACGACCGGGATGGGTAATTCATATGGCTACACCTTC
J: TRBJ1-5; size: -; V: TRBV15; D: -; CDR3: CATSSGGGNQPQHF; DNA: TGTGCCACCAGCTCGGGGGGAGGCAATCAGCCCCAGCATTTT
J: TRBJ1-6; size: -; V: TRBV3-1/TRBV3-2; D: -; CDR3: CASSQDARAYLNSPLHF; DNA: TGTGCCAGCAGCCAAGACGCCAGGGCGTACTTGAATTCACCCCTCCACTTT
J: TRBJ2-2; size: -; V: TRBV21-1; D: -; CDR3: CASKRRNSGGANTGELFF; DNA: TGTGCCAGCAAGAGACGTAATTCGGGGGGCGCTAACACCGGGGAGCTGTTTTTT
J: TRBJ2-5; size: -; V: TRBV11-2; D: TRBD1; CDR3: CASISQGAHQETQYF; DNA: TGTGCCAGCATCTCACAGGGGGCCCATCAAGAGACCCAGTACTTC